This T cell receptor (beta chain) was sequenced during a study of blood T cell repertoires in COVID-19. On the study more broadly: Samples of COVID-19 (acute and convalescent) were obtained from the United States, Italy and Spain. From T cells, B-cell-depleted T cells, or PBMCs came the material, which was cDNA or gDNA.

This CDR3 has 12 amino acids. Germline CDR1 reads SGHDT; CDR2 reads YYEEEE. Trimming took 2 bases from V and 10 from J; bases not matched to a gene: 3. In the original analysis: Estimated nucleated cell counts came from reference gene primer amplification. Using immunoSEQ multiplex PCR, the repertoire was profiled, and TCRdb retains in-frame clones only, with some absent. D and trimming come from the DNA, and the V and J calls and clone size come from that table. The sample carries 84,000 or so clones, 70% to 90% recorded once. Sequencing was done on a sample of peripheral blood. The chain joins TRBV5-6 to TRBJ2-1, with 7 positions matching TRBD2. The receptor was derived from a human donor in a cohort sampled during active COVID-19. The CDR3 sequence: CASSLPGREQFF. As DNA, the CDR3 is TGTGCCAGCAGCTTACCCGGGAGGGAGCAGTTCTTC.